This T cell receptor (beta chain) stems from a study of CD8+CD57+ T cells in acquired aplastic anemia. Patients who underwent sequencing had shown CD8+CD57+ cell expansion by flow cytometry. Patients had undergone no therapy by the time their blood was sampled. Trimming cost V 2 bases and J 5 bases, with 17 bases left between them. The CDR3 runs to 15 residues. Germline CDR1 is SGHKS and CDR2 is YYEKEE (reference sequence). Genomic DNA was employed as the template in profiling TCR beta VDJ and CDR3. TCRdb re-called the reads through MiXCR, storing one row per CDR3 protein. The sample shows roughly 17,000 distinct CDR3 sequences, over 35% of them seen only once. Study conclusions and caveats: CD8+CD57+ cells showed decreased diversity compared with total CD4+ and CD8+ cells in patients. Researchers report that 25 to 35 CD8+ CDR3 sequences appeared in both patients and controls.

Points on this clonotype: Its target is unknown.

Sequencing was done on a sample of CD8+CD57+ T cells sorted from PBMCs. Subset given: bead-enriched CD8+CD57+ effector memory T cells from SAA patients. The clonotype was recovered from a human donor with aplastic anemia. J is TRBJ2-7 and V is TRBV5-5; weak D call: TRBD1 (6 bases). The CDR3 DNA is TGTGCCAGCAGCTTAAGCTGGCAGGGGAGCCACGAGCAGTACGTC. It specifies CASSLSWQGSHEQYV.